This T cell receptor beta chain was observed in a study of cytomegalovirus exposure and HLA in healthy donors. Study-level background: Falling in the Caucasian-associated ancestry cluster were 65% to 90% of about 400 genotyped donors. General study results and limits: Several top significant clusters appeared, in a later analysis, to be linked to common viral pathogens. The dataset shows that most TCR sequences were rare, while some public TCRs occurred in many donors. Presence/absence analyses supposed approximately even sequencing depth among donors.

Both 60 Vbeta primers and 13 Jbeta primers went into the PCR. Data came from immunoSEQ multiplex PCR; TCRdb stores just in-frame clones and leaves some out. The repertoire holds some 180,000 clones, with 80% as singletons. CDR1 and CDR2 from the germline V gene are LGHNT and FRNRAP. The V gene end was trimmed by 9 bases and the J gene end by 1 base; junction bases not matched to a gene: 5. The CDR3 is 13 residues long. Comment on this clone: Its specificity is unknown.

This receptor was identified in a woman in her 30s in good health and CMV-seronegative. Sequenced material: PBMCs. This sequence joins TRBV12-5 and TRBJ1-2; 7 bases map to TRBD1. The CDR3 DNA sequence: TGTGCTAGGGGGACAGATATTAACTATGGCTACACCTTC. Translating gives CARGTDINYGYTF.